The rows below give T cell receptor beta chains drawn from one sample of a study of neurological immune-mediated disorders. From the 5' RACE reads, TCRdb called clonotypes with MiXCR, one entry per CDR3 protein. The repertoire holds about 74,000 distinct CDR3 sequences, with around 5.2% as singletons. The sample consisted of PBMCs. These receptor sequences come from a man between 18 and 35 years old with multiple sclerosis. The CDR3 runs from the conserved cysteine through the conserved F or W. Each record gives: clone size, J gene, D gene, V gene, CDR3 DNA, CDR3 protein. D genes are given only for firm matches. A row's size may be missing; if present it is once, few, many or a size class.

>many|TRBJ2-5|-|TRBV25-1
TGTGCCAGCAGCGCGGGGGAGACCCAGTACTTC
CASSAGETQYF
>few|TRBJ2-7|TRBD1|TRBV20-1
TGCAGTGGTCGTTACCGGGACAGAGTCTACGAGCAGTACTTC
CSGRYRDRVYEQYF
>many|TRBJ1-2|-|TRBV3-1
TGTGCCAGCAGGAATTGGGGTGGCTACACCTTC
CASRNWGGYTF
>-|TRBJ1-6|-|TRBV5-1
TGCGCCAGCAGCTTGGCCGGGCCGGATTCACCCCTCAACTTT
CASSLAGPDSPLNF
>many|TRBJ2-1|-|TRBV7-2
TGTGCCAGCAGCTTCGGGATTGGCTCCTACAATGAGCAGTTCTTC
CASSFGIGSYNEQFF
>once|TRBJ2-1|-|TRBV12-3/TRBV12-4
TGTGCCAGCACGTTAGGGGTGAATGAGCAGTTCTTC
CASTLGVNEQFF
>once|TRBJ1-1|-|TRBV5-1
TGCGCCAGCAGCCCGATTTTGGGGAAGAACACTGAAGCTTTCTTT
CASSPILGKNTEAFF
>many|TRBJ1-4|-|TRBV25-1
TGTGCCAGCAGTGCCCTTGAGAGGGCAACTAATGAAAAACTGTTTTTT
CASSALERATNEKLFF
>-|TRBJ1-1|-|TRBV28
TGTGCCAGCAGTCCCCCCCGGGGCGTCTCCACTGAAGCTTTCTTT
CASSPPRGVSTEAFF
>many|TRBJ2-1|-|TRBV20-1
TGCAGTGCCAGAGGAGGACTTTCAAATGAGCAGTTCTTC
CSARGGLSNEQFF
>many|TRBJ1-5|-|TRBV4-2
TGTGCCAGCAGCCAAGATGAGGGGAGCAATCAGCCCCAGCATTTT
CASSQDEGSNQPQHF
>many|TRBJ2-7|TRBD1|TRBV28
TGTGCCAGCAGTTTATTAGGACAGGAATCCTACGAGCAGTACTTC
CASSLLGQESYEQYF
>-|TRBJ1-2|-|TRBV20-1
TGCAGTGCTAGGGGAGGGACGTCGAATGGCTACACCTTC
CSARGGTSNGYTF
>many|TRBJ1-6|-|TRBV20-1
TGCAGTGCTAGATCTTCGGGGGGCTGGGATTCACCCCTCCACTTT
CSARSSGGWDSPLHF
>many|TRBJ2-7|-|TRBV5-1
TGCGCCAGCAGAGATACTAGTGGTTCCTACGAGCAGTACTTC
CASRDTSGSYEQYF
>many|TRBJ2-1|-|TRBV5-1
TGCGCCAGCACGTATGGGAGTGAGCAGTTCTTC
CASTYGSEQFF
>many|TRBJ1-2|TRBD1|TRBV29-1
TGCAGCGTTTCTGAGGACAGGGGAAACTATGGCTACACCTTC
CSVSEDRGNYGYTF
>many|TRBJ2-4|TRBD2|TRBV12-3/TRBV12-4
TGTGCCAGCAGTTCGGGGACTAGCTCTTCTCTATCGATCGAGTACTTC
CASSSGTSSSLSIEYF
>many|TRBJ1-1|-|TRBV3-1
TGTGCCAGCAGCCCGCCCTTTGGCACTGAAGCTTTCTTT
CASSPPFGTEAFF
>many|TRBJ1-1|-|TRBV20-1
TGCAGTGCTATCACGGGGGCCGGGACTGAAGCTTTCTTT
CSAITGAGTEAFF
>many|TRBJ2-3|-|TRBV10-3
TGTGCCATCGGGGTCCGCACAGATACGCAGTATTTT
CAIGVRTDTQYF
>many|TRBJ2-2|-|TRBV20-1
TGCAGTGCTAGAAGTCCCGTAGCGGCGTACACCGGGGAGCTGTTTTTT
CSARSPVAAYTGELFF
>many|TRBJ2-2|-|TRBV6-5
TGTGCCAGCAGTTTATCGAACACCGGGGAGCTGTTTTTT
CASSLSNTGELFF
>-|TRBJ1-1|TRBD1|TRBV5-6
TGTGCCAGCAGCTACACAGGGGGGGGCACTGAAGCTTTCTTT
CASSYTGGGTEAFF
>many|TRBJ2-1|TRBD2|TRBV7-3
TGTGCCAGCAGCTTAGGACCGGGGGGTGAGCAGTTCTTC
CASSLGPGGEQFF
>many|TRBJ2-7|-|TRBV11-1
TGTGCCAGCAGCTCATGGGAGCGCGCCTACGAGCAGTACTTC
CASSSWERAYEQYF
>many|TRBJ2-5|TRBD2|TRBV7-8
TGTGCCAGCAGCTTAGAAGCTAGCGGGAGTGGGGAGACCCAGTACTTC
CASSLEASGSGETQYF
>many|TRBJ1-1|-|TRBV6-5
TGTGCCAGCAGCGGGACGGGGGTTGACACTGAAGCTTTCTTT
CASSGTGVDTEAFF
>many|TRBJ2-3|-|TRBV20-1
TGCAGTGCTAGAGATCCCCAGCGGACTAGCACAGATACGCAGTATTTT
CSARDPQRTSTDTQYF
>many|TRBJ2-1|TRBD1|TRBV27
TGTGCCAGCAGTTCCGGGACAGGGTCCTACAATGAGCAGTTCTTC
CASSSGTGSYNEQFF
>many|TRBJ2-2|TRBD2|TRBV5-1
TGCGCCAGCAGCTTGGCTCCTTCTAGCGGGAGATCAACCGGGGAGCTGTTTTTT
CASSLAPSSGRSTGELFF
>many|TRBJ1-2|-|TRBV19
TGTGCCAGTAGTTGGCGAGAAGATGGCTACACCTTC
CASSWREDGYTF
>many|TRBJ2-3|-|TRBV7-9
TGTGCCAGCAGCCGGCCCCGGGATAGGGATACGCAGTATTTT
CASSRPRDRDTQYF